A single sample gave rise to the 17 T cell receptor beta chains below, sequenced in a study of blood T cell repertoires in COVID-19. Here immunoSEQ multiplex PCR was the method, and the copy in TCRdb shows in-frame clones only, minus some. The repertoire holds about 220,000 clones, with roughly 79% as singletons. Sequencing used PBMCs or T cells enriched from blood (not recorded which). Receptors originate from a man between 35 and 55 years old who had recovered from COVID-19.

The rearrangement joins TRBV28 to TRBJ2-3; TRBD2 matches 10 bases. The germline gives CDR1 MDHEN, CDR2 SYDVKM. V lost 6 bases and J lost 6; bases outside the gene matches: 15. CDR3 size: 17 residues. CDR3 region: CASRTPGTSAGRDTQYF. The CDR3 DNA reads TGTGCCAGCAGAACTCCCGGGACTAGCGCGGGGCGGGATACGCAGTATTTT.

This chain connects TRBV3-1 (or the pseudogene TRBV3-2) to TRBJ2-5, with D perhaps TRBD1 (6 bases). This CDR3 contains 15 residues. The germline V gene has CDR1 LGHDT and CDR2 YNNKEL (reference sequence). The V end lost 0 bases, the J end lost 4 bases, and 12 bases lay between the germline ends. Written as DNA, the CDR3 is TGTGCCAGCAGCCAAGAACCCCAGGGGAGAGAGACCCAGTACTTC. As protein: CASSQEPQGRETQYF.

This rearrangement joins TRBV11-1 to TRBJ1-2, with D uncertain. V shed 1 base and J shed 7 bases, with 7 bases lying between them. CDR1 is SGHAT and CDR2 is FQDESV in the germline V gene (reference sequence). This CDR3 has 12 residues. The CDR3 protein is CASSLDRGGYTF. The CDR3 region has the DNA TGTGCCAGCAGCTTAGATCGCGGTGGCTACACCTTC.

The rearrangement links TRBV3-1 (or the pseudogene TRBV3-2) to TRBJ1-5, with a weak D call TRBD1 (6 bases). V lost 4 bases, J lost 0 bases, and 13 bases lay in between. Looked up from germline, CDR1 is LGHDT and CDR2 is YNNKEL (reference sequence). CDR3 length equals 16 residues. CDR3 sequence: CASSRGGGYSNQPQHF. As DNA, the CDR3 is TGTGCCAGCAGCCGGGGGGGCGGTTATAGCAATCAGCCCCAGCATTTT.

The rearrangement uses TRBV11-2 and TRBJ1-5; weak D call: TRBD1 (5 bases). The CDR3 is made up of 14 amino acids. Trimming pared 5 bases from V and 4 bases from J, leaving 12 bases between. Germline CDR1 is SGHAT and CDR2 is FQNNGV. For the CDR3, the DNA is TGTGCCAGCAGCGATGGGACTCTGAATCAGCCCCAGCATTTT. Protein product: CASSDGTLNQPQHF. The variable domain in full, with the rest retrieved from reference TRBV11-2 and TRBJ1-5, is EAGVAQSPRYKIIEKRQSVAFWCNPISGHATLYWYQQILGQGPKLLIQFQNNGVVDDSQLPKDRFSAERLKGVDSTLKIQPAKLEDSAVYLCASSDGTLNQPQHFGDGTRLSIL.

This chain connects TRBV19 to TRBJ1-2, with 8 bases matching TRBD1. The CDR3 sequence is 13 residues long. Germline V gene sequence: CDR1 LNHDA, CDR2 SQIVND (reference sequence). J gave up 8 bases and V 5 bases, and 7 bases lay outside the gene matches. The CDR3 DNA is TGTGCCAGTAGTCCGACAGGGGATCAAGGCTACACCTTC. It translates to CASSPTGDQGYTF.

CDR3 in amino acids: CASSGGQGGQPQHF. Here the CDR3 DNA reads TGTGCCAGCAGCGGCGGACAGGGTGGGCAGCCCCAGCATTTT. The chain carries TRBV5-6 and TRBJ1-5; TRBD1 aligns across 8 bases. Germline V CDR1 and CDR2: SGHDT, YYEEEE. V was pared by 4 bases and J by 7 bases, with 7 bases of the junction left unmatched. This CDR3 region has 14 residues.

This clone turned up a few times. The chain uses TRBV5-6 and TRBJ2-3; D perhaps matches TRBD2 (5 bases). The germline V and J ends were trimmed by 4 bases and 3 bases, with 6 bases remaining between them. Germline V lookup: CDR1 SGHDT, CDR2 YYEEEE. The CDR3 runs 12 residues. CDR3: CASSPGTDTQYF. The CDR3 DNA reads TGTGCCAGCAGCCCGGGGACAGATACGCAGTATTTT.

The chain employs TRBV24-1 and TRBJ2-1, with a weak D call TRBD2 (5 bases). The V and J ends lost 9 bases and 12 bases respectively, with 20 bases between them. This CDR3 contains 13 residues. In germline, CDR1 is KGHDR, CDR2 SFDVKD. The CDR3 is CATSEGRREWQFF. The CDR3 nucleotides are TGTGCCACCTCAGAAGGAAGAAGGGAGTGGCAGTTCTTC.

J is TRBJ1-1 and V is TRBV2; tentative D call: TRBD1 (6 bases). Germline values: CDR1 SNHLY, CDR2 FYNNEI. The CDR3 runs to 14 residues. The germline V and J ends were trimmed by 6 bases and 1 base, with 12 bases remaining between them. The CDR3 spells CASSEGHWNTEAFF. CDR3 DNA sequence: TGTGCCAGCAGCGAGGGACACTGGAACACTGAAGCTTTCTTT. The variable domain in full, with the rest retrieved from reference TRBV2 and TRBJ1-1, is EPEVTQTPSHQVTQMGQEVILRCVPISNHLYFYWYRQILGQKVEFLVSFYNNEISEKSEIFDDQFSVERPDGSNFTLKIRSTKLEDSAMYFCASSEGHWNTEAFFGQGTRLTVV.

The V and J genes are TRBV7-9 and TRBJ2-7; no definite D call. CDR1 and CDR2 from the germline V gene are SEHNR and FQNEAQ (reference sequence). This CDR3 contains 13 residues. Trimming pared 5 bases from V and 0 bases from J, leaving 8 bases between. The CDR3 reads CASSPDTSYEQYF. In nucleotides, the CDR3 is TGTGCCAGCAGCCCCGACACCTCCTACGAGCAGTACTTC.

The genes are TRBV5-4 and TRBJ2-3; 10 bases are a match to TRBD2. This CDR3 spans 15 amino acids. After removal of 4 bases from V and 4 bases from J, the junction contained 6 bases not matched to a gene. CDR1 SGHNT and CDR2 YYREEE come from the germline V gene (reference sequence). CDR3 loop: CASSQGLANSDTQYF. In DNA, the CDR3 is TGTGCCAGCAGCCAGGGACTAGCGAATTCAGATACGCAGTATTTT. Full variable domain (outside the CDR3, taken from reference TRBV5-4 and TRBJ2-3): ETGVTQSPTHLIKTRGQQVTLRCSSQSGHNTVSWYQQALGQGPQFIFQYYREEENGRGNFPPRFSGLQFPNYSSELNVNALELDDSALYLCASSQGLANSDTQYFGPGTRLTVL.

This clone has just one count. V is TRBV6-1 and J is TRBJ2-4; no firm D call. The CDR3 spans 15 residues. Germline lookup yields CDR1 MNHNS and CDR2 SASEGT. V was clipped by 0 bases and J by 1 base, with 7 bases between them. CDR3 DNA: TGTGCCAGCAGTGAAGCGGAGTCGGCCAAAAACATTCAGTACTTC. This sequence encodes CASSEAESAKNIQYF.

This clone showed up just once. The chain couples TRBV21-1 to TRBJ1-1; the D call in the table, TRBD1, was not verified against the DNA. TRBV21-1 has pseudogene status. The CDR3 spans 12 residues. CDR3 loop: CASSNCNREPFF. CDR3 coding DNA: TGTGCCAGCAGCAACTGTAACAGGGAACCTTTCTTT.

The V gene is TRBV13, the J gene TRBJ1-6; TRBD1 is a possible D gene (5 bases). The CDR3 is made up of 18 amino acids. Germline lookup yields CDR1 PRHDT and CDR2 FYEKMQ (reference sequence). The ends were cut back, 0 bases at V and 0 bases at J, with 12 bases in the middle. CDR3 nucleotide sequence: TGTGCCAGCAGCTTAGGTCTCGGGGGAAGCTCCTATAATTCACCCCTCCACTTT. Translated, it gives CASSLGLGGSSYNSPLHF.

The J gene is TRBJ1-2, the V gene TRBV10-3; D is ambiguous. With 3 bases removed from V and 3 bases from J, the gap between germline ends came to 14 bases. Looked up from germline, CDR1 is ENHRY and CDR2 is SYGVKD. The CDR3 spans 15 residues. CDR3 sequence reads: CAISDRKESYYGYTF. CDR3 coding DNA: TGTGCCATCAGTGATCGGAAGGAGAGCTACTATGGCTACACCTTC.

With respect to this clone: This same CDR3 is encoded by further DNA sequences in the sample. The V and J genes are TRBV18 and TRBJ2-1, with 7 bases matching TRBD2. Germline CDR1 and CDR2: KGHSH and LQKENI. The ends lost 0 bases at V and 0 bases at J; junction bases unmatched: 2. This CDR3 is 16 amino acids long. This CDR3 is CASSPPSGGSYNEQFF. In DNA form, the CDR3 reads TGTGCCAGCTCACCACCATCGGGGGGCTCCTACAATGAGCAGTTCTTC.